This record concerns one T cell receptor (beta chain) sequence. Measured with immunoSEQ multiplex PCR; TCRdb has only the in-frame clones, and not every one. The sample shows fewer than 300,000 clones, roughly 85% of them seen only once. The sample belongs to a study of blood T cell repertoires in COVID-19. V was pared by 2 bases and J by 6 bases, with 20 bases of the junction left unmatched. This CDR3 region has 20 residues. Per the germline V gene, CDR1 is SGDLS and CDR2 is YYNGEE. Participants reported their clinical history, and cohort assignment relied on those reports. For recovered donors of Cohort 3, there were two negative PCRs, clearance, or symptom resolution.

What was sequenced was PBMCs or T cells enriched from blood (not recorded which). This TCR came from a woman in her thirties who had recovered from COVID-19. This chain connects TRBV9 to TRBJ2-7; TRBD2 aligns across 13 bases. The CDR3 sequence: CASSVRSDRRTSGSPREQYF. In nucleotides, the CDR3 is TGTGCCAGCAGCGTCCGAAGTGACAGGCGGACTAGCGGGAGCCCCCGCGAGCAGTACTTC.